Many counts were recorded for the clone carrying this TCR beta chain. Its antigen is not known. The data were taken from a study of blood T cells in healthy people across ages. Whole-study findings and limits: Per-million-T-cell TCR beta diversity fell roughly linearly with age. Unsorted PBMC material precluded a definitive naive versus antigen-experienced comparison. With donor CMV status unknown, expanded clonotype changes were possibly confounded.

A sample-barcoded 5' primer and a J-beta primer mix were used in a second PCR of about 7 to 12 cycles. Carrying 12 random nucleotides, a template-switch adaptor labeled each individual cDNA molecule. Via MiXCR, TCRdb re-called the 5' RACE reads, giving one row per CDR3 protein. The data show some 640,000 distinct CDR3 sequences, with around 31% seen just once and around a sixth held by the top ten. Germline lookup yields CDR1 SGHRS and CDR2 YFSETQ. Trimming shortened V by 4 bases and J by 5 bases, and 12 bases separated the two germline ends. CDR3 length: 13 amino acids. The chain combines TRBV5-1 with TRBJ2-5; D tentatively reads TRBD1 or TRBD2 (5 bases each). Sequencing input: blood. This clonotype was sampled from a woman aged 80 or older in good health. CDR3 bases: TGCGCCAGCAGCGAGGGGATGGTGGAGACCCAGTACTTC. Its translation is CASSEGMVETQYF.